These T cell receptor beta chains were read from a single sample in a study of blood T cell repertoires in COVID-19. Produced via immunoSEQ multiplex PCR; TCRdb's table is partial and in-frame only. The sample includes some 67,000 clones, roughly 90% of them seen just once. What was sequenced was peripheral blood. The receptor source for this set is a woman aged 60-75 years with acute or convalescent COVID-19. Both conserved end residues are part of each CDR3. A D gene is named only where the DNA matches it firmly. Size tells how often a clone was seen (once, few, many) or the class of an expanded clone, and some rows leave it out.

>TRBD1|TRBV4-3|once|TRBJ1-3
CASSQDPRTGSGNTIYF
TGCGCCAGCAGCCAAGATCCCCGGACAGGGAGTGGAAACACCATATATTTT
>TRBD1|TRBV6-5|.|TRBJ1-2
CASSYWDREDYGYTF
TGTGCCAGCAGTTACTGGGACAGGGAGGACTATGGCTACACCTTC
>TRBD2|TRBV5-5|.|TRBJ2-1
CASSWRELISYNEQFF
TGTGCCAGCAGCTGGCGGGAGTTAATCTCCTACAATGAGCAGTTCTTC
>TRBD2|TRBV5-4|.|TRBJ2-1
CASSLELADNEQFF
TGTGCCAGCAGCTTGGAACTAGCGGACAATGAGCAGTTCTTC
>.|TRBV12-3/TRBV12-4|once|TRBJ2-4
CASSLAREDIQYF
TGTGCCAGCAGTTTAGCCAGGGAAGACATTCAGTACTTC
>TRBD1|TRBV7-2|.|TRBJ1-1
CASSLGGGNTEAFF
TGTGCCAGCAGCTTAGGAGGGGGCAACACTGAAGCTTTCTTT
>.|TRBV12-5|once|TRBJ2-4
CASGPLAKNIQYF
TGTGCTAGTGGTCCATTAGCCAAAAACATTCAGTACTTC
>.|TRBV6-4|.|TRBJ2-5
CASSAGYQETQYF
TGTGCCAGCAGTGCGGGGTACCAAGAGACCCAGTACTTC
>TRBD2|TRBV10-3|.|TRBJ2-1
CAIRAGTSAYNEQFF
TGTGCCATCAGAGCCGGGACTAGCGCTTACAATGAGCAGTTCTTC
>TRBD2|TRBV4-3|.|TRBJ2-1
CASSPTSGRAMGEQFF
TGCGCCAGCAGCCCGACTAGCGGGAGGGCCATGGGGGAGCAGTTCTTC
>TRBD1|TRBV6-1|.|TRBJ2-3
CASSEAGLGRGSVTDTQYF
TGTGCCAGCAGTGAAGCGGGGTTGGGCAGGGGGTCGGTCACAGATACGCAGTATTTT
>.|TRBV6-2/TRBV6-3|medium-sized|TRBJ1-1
CASSYDLSGGIPNTEAFF
TGTGCCAGCAGTTACGATCTTAGCGGGGGTATCCCGAACACTGAAGCTTTCTTT
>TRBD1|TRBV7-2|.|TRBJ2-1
CASSATGTGPNEQFF
TGTGCCAGCAGCGCTACCGGGACAGGGCCCAATGAGCAGTTCTTC
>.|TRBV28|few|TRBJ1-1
CASSQHRGNTEAFF
TGTGCCAGCAGCCAACACCGGGGAAACACTGAAGCTTTCTTT
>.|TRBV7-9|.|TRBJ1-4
CASSLGGKRGAATNEKLFF
TGTGCCAGCAGCCTGGGGGGGAAAAGGGGCGCGGCAACTAATGAAAAACTGTTTTTT
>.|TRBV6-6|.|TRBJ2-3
CASTLDGRTPDTQYF
TGTGCCAGCACGCTTGACGGGAGAACCCCAGATACGCAGTATTTT
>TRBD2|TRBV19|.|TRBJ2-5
CASSIGASGRAGETQYF
TGTGCCAGTAGTATAGGGGCTAGCGGGAGGGCCGGGGAGACCCAGTACTTC
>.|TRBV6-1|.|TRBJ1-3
CASSETGRRNTIYF
TGTGCCAGCAGTGAGACAGGAAGAAGAAACACCATATATTTT
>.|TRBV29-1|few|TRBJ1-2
CSVQGSGYTF
TGCAGCGTGCAGGGTAGCGGCTACACCTTC
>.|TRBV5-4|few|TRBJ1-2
CASSLYYSGGVGGYTF
TGTGCCAGCAGCTTGTATTATTCGGGGGGCGTTGGTGGCTACACCTTC
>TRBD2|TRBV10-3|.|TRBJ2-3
CAISGDRAGGPGDTQYF
TGTGCCATCAGTGGAGATCGAGCGGGGGGGCCGGGAGATACGCAGTATTTT
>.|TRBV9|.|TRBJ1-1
CASSPRTVVGTEAFF
TGTGCCAGCAGCCCGCGGACAGTCGTGGGCACTGAAGCTTTCTTT
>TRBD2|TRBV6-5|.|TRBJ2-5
CASSYLGGAETQYF
TGTGCCAGCAGTTACCTCGGGGGGGCGGAGACCCAGTACTTC
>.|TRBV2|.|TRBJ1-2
CASSAGPNYGYTF
TGTGCCAGCAGTGCAGGGCCAAACTATGGCTACACCTTC
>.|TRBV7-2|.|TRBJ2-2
CASRMAGVPGELFF
TGTGCCAGCAGGATGGCAGGGGTCCCCGGGGAGCTGTTTTTT
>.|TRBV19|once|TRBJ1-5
CASRLDRYSNQPQHF
TGTGCCAGTAGATTAGACAGGTACAGCAATCAGCCCCAGCATTTT
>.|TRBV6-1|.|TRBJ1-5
CASSEGPGAQPQHF
TGTGCCAGCAGTGAAGGTCCAGGGGCTCAGCCCCAGCATTTT
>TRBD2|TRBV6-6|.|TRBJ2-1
CASSHERGSGGRDNEQFF
TGTGCCAGCAGTCACGAGCGGGGTAGCGGGGGTCGGGACAATGAGCAGTTCTTC
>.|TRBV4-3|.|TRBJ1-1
CASSQETPSYTEAFF
TGCGCCAGCAGCCAAGAAACCCCGAGTTACACTGAAGCTTTCTTT
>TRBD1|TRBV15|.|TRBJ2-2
CATSRDRRGLGELFF
TGTGCCACCAGCAGAGATCGCAGGGGGCTCGGGGAGCTGTTTTTT
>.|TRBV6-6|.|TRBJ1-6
CASSYSTGDYNSPLHF
TGTGCCAGCAGTTACTCGACCGGGGACTATAATTCACCCCTCCACTTT
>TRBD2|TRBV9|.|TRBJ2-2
CASSVDIAGTGELFF
TGTGCCAGCAGCGTAGATATAGCGGGGACCGGGGAGCTGTTTTTT
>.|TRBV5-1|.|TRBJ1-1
CASTMEENTEAFF
TGCGCCAGCACCATGGAGGAGAACACTGAAGCTTTCTTT
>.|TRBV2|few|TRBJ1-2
CASSQGLLDLGGYTF
TGTGCCAGCAGCCAGGGACTGTTGGACCTCGGAGGCTACACCTTC
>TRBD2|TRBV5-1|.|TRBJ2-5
CASSLASLAAQETQYF
TGCGCCAGCAGCTTGGCCTCACTAGCGGCTCAAGAGACCCAGTACTTC
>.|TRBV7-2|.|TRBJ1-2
CASSLAVPSANYGYTF
TGTGCCAGCAGCTTAGCCGTCCCCAGTGCTAACTATGGCTACACCTTC
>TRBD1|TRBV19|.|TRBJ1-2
CAGPQGVRYGYTF
TGTGCCGGACCCCAGGGGGTGAGATATGGCTACACCTTC
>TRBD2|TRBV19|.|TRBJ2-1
CASSRLAGVGNEQFF
TGTGCCAGTAGTCGACTAGCGGGAGTGGGGAATGAGCAGTTCTTC
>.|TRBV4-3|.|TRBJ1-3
CASSQGGRGDSGNTIYF
TGCGCCAGCAGCCAAGGAGGCAGGGGAGACTCTGGAAACACCATATATTTT
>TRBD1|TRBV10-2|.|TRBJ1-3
CASSDRGFYSGNTIYF
TGCGCCAGCAGCGACAGGGGGTTCTACTCTGGAAACACCATATATTTT
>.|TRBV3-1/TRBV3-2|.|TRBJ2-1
CASSQEGVLDEQFF
TGTGCCAGCAGCCAAGAAGGGGTCCTCGATGAGCAGTTCTTC
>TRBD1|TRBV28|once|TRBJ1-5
CASRPAGGAGSNQPQHF
TGTGCCAGCAGACCGGCAGGGGGCGCGGGAAGCAATCAGCCCCAGCATTTT
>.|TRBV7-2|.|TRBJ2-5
CASSLDLARETQYF
TGTGCCAGCAGCCTGGACCTAGCCCGGGAGACCCAGTACTTC
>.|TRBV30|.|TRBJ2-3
CAWSPLVKTQYF
TGTGCCTGGAGCCCCTTAGTAAAGACGCAGTATTTT
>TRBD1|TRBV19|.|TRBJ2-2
CATLRAGQGSRNTGELFF
TGTGCCACCCTGAGGGCGGGACAGGGGAGTAGGAACACCGGGGAGCTGTTTTTT